These 27 T cell receptor beta chains were sequenced from one sample in a study of blood T cell repertoires in COVID-19. Only in-frame clones appear in the TCRdb table, and some are missing; sequencing was by immunoSEQ multiplex PCR. The table includes 200,000 to 250,000 clones, roughly nine tenths detected once. The source material was PBMCs or T cells enriched from blood (not recorded which). All receptors derive from a woman aged 45-60 years in a cohort exposed to, infected with or recovered from COVID-19 (not recorded which).

The chain couples TRBV7-9 to TRBJ2-2, with TRBD1 identical over 8 bases. The J segment lost 1 base and the V segment lost 5 bases, leaving 6 bases of the junction unmatched. The germline gives CDR1 SEHNR, CDR2 FQNEAQ (reference sequence). This CDR3 region has 16 residues. CDR3 protein: CASSPYGTGNTGELFF. The CDR3 DNA reads TGTGCCAGCAGCCCCTATGGGACAGGGAACACCGGGGAGCTGTTTTTT. Using reference TRBV7-9 and TRBJ2-2 for the parts outside the CDR3, the full variable domain is DTGVSQNPRHKITKRGQNVTFRCDPISEHNRLYWYRQTLGQGPEFLTYFQNEAQLEKSRLLSDRFSAERPKGSFSTLEIQRTEQGDSAMYLCASSPYGTGNTGELFFGEGSRLTVL.

V usage is TRBV15 and J usage is TRBJ2-7; 8 nucleotides match TRBD1. Losses at the gene ends were 0 bases for V and 6 bases for J; bases not matched to a gene: 10. Germline assignment: CDR1 LNHNV and CDR2 YYDKDF (reference sequence). This CDR3 is 16 amino acids long. The DNA of the CDR3 is TGTGCCACCAGCAGAGAGGGCCCCCAGGGGGCGGGCGAGCAGTACTTC. Protein sequence: CATSREGPQGAGEQYF.

The chain couples TRBV19 to TRBJ2-3, with a possible D match to TRBD2 (6 bases). CDR1 LNHDA and CDR2 SQIVND come from the germline V gene (reference sequence). There are 15 residues in the CDR3. The V and J ends lost 3 bases and 0 bases respectively, with 10 bases between them. Here the CDR3 DNA reads TGTGCCAGTAGTATCGCGGGGTCTAGCACAGATACGCAGTATTTT. Its translation: CASSIAGSSTDTQYF.

The J gene is TRBJ2-1, the V gene TRBV7-9; TRBD2 aligns across 8 bases. This CDR3 has 14 residues. V was clipped by 1 base and J by 6 bases; unmatched bases: 2. Germline lookup yields CDR1 SEHNR and CDR2 FQNEAQ (reference sequence). The CDR3 DNA sequence: TGTGCCAGCAGCTTAGGCCTAGCGGGCAATGAGCAGTTCTTC. The encoded protein is CASSLGLAGNEQFF.

This chain connects TRBV6-1 to TRBJ1-2; 9 nucleotides agree with TRBD1. V shed 4 bases, J shed 3 bases, and the junction held 12 bases outside the gene matches. The CDR3 totals 17 residues. Germline lookup yields CDR1 MNHNS and CDR2 SASEGT. CDR3 in amino acids: CASSARSPGQGYYGYTF. Written as DNA, the CDR3 is TGTGCCAGCAGTGCCAGATCCCCAGGACAGGGGTACTATGGCTACACCTTC.

V gene TRBV7-9 combines with J gene TRBJ2-5; a possible D gene is TRBD1 (6 bases). The CDR3 is 14 amino acids. Germline V gene sequence: CDR1 SEHNR, CDR2 FQNEAQ (reference sequence). V gave up 5 bases and J gave up 7 bases, with 17 bases separating them. DNA for the CDR3: TGTGCCAGCAGCCCCCTGACAGGCCCCGGGACCCAGTACTTC. It specifies CASSPLTGPGTQYF.

The gene calls are TRBV23-1 and TRBJ1-2, with TRBD1 matching 8 bases. TRBV23-1 carries the ORF label, with uncertain function. The CDR3 length is 13 residues. With V trimmed by 11 bases and J by 4 bases, 9 bases remained unmatched. CDR3 DNA sequence: TGCGCCGCCAGGGGGCGAAACCCCTATGGCTACACCTTC. This sequence encodes CAARGRNPYGYTF.

The chain joins TRBV5-1 to TRBJ2-5; D might be TRBD1 (6 bases). This CDR3 has 13 residues. V was trimmed by 2 bases and J by 5 bases, leaving 10 bases between them. Germline V lookup: CDR1 SGHRS, CDR2 YFSETQ. The DNA of the CDR3 is TGCGCCAGCAGCTTTGGGGGCCCGGAGACCCAGTACTTC. This encodes CASSFGGPETQYF.

The rearrangement joins TRBV5-4 to TRBJ1-3; D is perhaps TRBD1 (6 bases). V was cut by 1 base and J by 0 bases, with 20 bases left in between. The germline gives CDR1 SGHNT, CDR2 YYREEE (reference sequence). CDR3 size: 19 residues. The CDR3 DNA reads TGTGCCAGCAGCTTGATGATCGGCCTACAGGGAAGCTCTGGAAACACCATATATTTT. It translates to CASSLMIGLQGSSGNTIYF.

The chain recombines TRBV7-2 with TRBJ1-1, with TRBD1 as a possible D gene (6 bases). Trimming removed 5 bases at V and 0 bases at J, with 10 bases between. CDR3 size: 14 residues. Per the germline V gene, CDR1 is SGHTA and CDR2 is FQGNSA. The CDR3 loop reads CASSLRQVNTEAFF. CDR3 nucleotides: TGTGCCAGCAGCCTACGACAGGTGAACACTGAAGCTTTCTTT.

The genes are TRBV4-1 and TRBJ1-5; 9 positions match TRBD1. The V segment lost 4 bases and the J segment 0 bases; nucleotides outside the gene matches: 16. This CDR3 contains 20 residues. Germline CDR1 reads MGHRA; CDR2 reads YSYEKL. The DNA for the CDR3 is TGCGCCAGCAGCCTTCGAAGCCCGGGACAGGGCTTTAGTAGCAATCAGCCCCAGCATTTT. This translates into CASSLRSPGQGFSSNQPQHF.

The chain joins TRBV6-5 to TRBJ1-1; possible D gene TRBD1, 5 bases. CDR1 MNHEY and CDR2 SVGAGI come from the germline V gene. There are 13 residues in the CDR3. The ends were cut back, 6 bases at V and 4 bases at J, with 12 bases in the middle. As DNA, the CDR3 is TGTGCCAGCAGCCGAATGGGGCTCACTGAAGCTTTCTTT. Protein: CASSRMGLTEAFF.

V and J are TRBV7-3 and TRBJ2-5, with D perhaps matching TRBD1 (7 bases). Germline-derived CDR1 and CDR2 are SGHTA and FQGTGA. V lost 4 bases to trimming and J lost 5 bases, with 14 bases between them. The CDR3 extends over 14 amino acids. CDR3 residues: CASSSSGGLETQYF. The CDR3 DNA reads TGTGCCAGCAGCTCGTCAGGGGGGCTGGAGACCCAGTACTTC. Complete variable domain (other parts from reference TRBV7-3 and TRBJ2-5): GAGVSQTPSNKVTEKGKYVELRCDPISGHTALYWYRQSLGQGPEFLIYFQGTGAADDSGLPNDRFFAVRPEGSVSTLKIQRTERGDSAVYLCASSSSGGLETQYFGPGTRLLVL.

The V and J genes are TRBV9 and TRBJ2-3, with 12 bases identical to TRBD2. V lost 6 bases and J lost 6; bases outside the gene matches: 8. The CDR3 runs 15 residues. Germline V CDR1 and CDR2: SGDLS, YYNGEE. This chain's CDR3 is CASTASGGARDTQYF. CDR3 coding DNA: TGTGCCAGCACCGCTAGCGGGGGGGCGCGGGATACGCAGTATTTT.

The chain links TRBV5-8 to TRBJ1-5; D may be TRBD1 (5 bases). CDR1 and CDR2 (germline): SGHTS, YDEGEE. V gave up 4 bases and J gave up 0 bases, with 14 bases separating them. The CDR3 length is 16 residues. CDR3 bases: TGTGCCAGCAGCCCCGGGACGGACTATAGCAATCAGCCCCAGCATTTT. Translation gives CASSPGTDYSNQPQHF.

This clone was counted between two and nine times. The CDR3 region is CASSQDARQGADTQYF. Here the CDR3 DNA reads TGTGCCAGCAGCCAAGATGCTCGACAGGGGGCAGATACGCAGTATTTT. The chain has TRBV4-2 and TRBJ2-3, with 9 positions matching TRBD1. V dropped 0 bases and J dropped 4; count of bases not matched to a gene: 5. This CDR3 spans 16 amino acids. In germline, CDR1 is LGHNA, CDR2 YNFKEQ.

This clone was recorded only once. The chain uses TRBV2 and TRBJ2-7, with no clear D. This CDR3 has 13 amino acids. Trimming took off 8 bases at V and 0 bases at J, with 11 bases between the two ends. Germline CDR1 SNHLY, CDR2 FYNNEI. This CDR3 reads CASANYGSYEQYF. The DNA for the CDR3 is TGTGCCAGCGCGAACTACGGCTCCTACGAGCAGTACTTC.

This chain's CDR3 is CATSRVGAGRNEQYF. As DNA, the CDR3 is TGTGCCACCAGCAGAGTAGGGGCAGGGAGGAACGAGCAGTACTTC. The rearrangement joins TRBV15 to TRBJ2-7; maybe TRBD2 (6 bases). CDR1 is LNHNV and CDR2 is YYDKDF in the germline V gene (reference sequence). Trimming stripped 1 base from V and 5 bases from J, with 15 bases between. The CDR3 has 15 residues.

The rearrangement links TRBV10-3 to TRBJ1-4; maybe TRBD1 (5 bases). The CDR3 has 14 residues. V was shortened by 3 bases and J by 5 bases, with 10 bases between the two germline ends. The germline V gene has CDR1 ENHRY and CDR2 SYGVKD. CDR3 region: CAISEKGANEKLFF. DNA for the CDR3: TGTGCCATCAGTGAAAAAGGGGCAAATGAAAAACTGTTTTTT.

The V gene is TRBV6-5, the J gene TRBJ1-6, with D hard to call. Trimming cost V 2 bases and J 7 bases, with 12 bases left between them. Germline assignment: CDR1 MNHEY and CDR2 SVGAGI. The CDR3 sequence is 15 residues long. DNA of the CDR3: TGTGCCAGCAGTTACAGCGGAGGATCCAATTCACCCCTCCACTTT. Encoded protein: CASSYSGGSNSPLHF.

V gene TRBV6-5 combines with J gene TRBJ1-2, with D unclear. Trimming removed 6 bases from V and 2 bases from J, with 16 bases in between. This CDR3 spans 15 amino acids. The germline CDR1 and CDR2 sequences are MNHEY and SVGAGI. CDR3 DNA sequence: TGTGCCAGCAGGACCCGGTGGAGACTGAACTATGGCTACACCTTC. Translating it yields CASRTRWRLNYGYTF.

The V gene is TRBV20-1, the J gene TRBJ2-7, with D uncertain. The CDR3 totals 14 residues. Germline CDR1 DFQATT, CDR2 SNEGSKA (reference sequence). V was shortened by 3 bases and J by 2 bases, with 14 bases between the two germline ends. The CDR3 loop reads CSASPQAETYEQYF. The CDR3 DNA reads TGCAGTGCTAGTCCCCAGGCAGAGACCTACGAGCAGTACTTC.

This clone was picked up a small number of times. The rearrangement uses TRBV11-2 and TRBJ1-1; D ambiguous. Germline V gene lookup returns CDR1 SGHAT and CDR2 FQNNGV. The CDR3 runs 13 residues. The V end was cut by 5 bases, the J end by 6 bases, with 13 bases between. CDR3 DNA sequence: TGTGCCAGCAGCCCCGACCGGGGAGCTGAAGCTTTCTTT. Translating gives CASSPDRGAEAFF.

This clone was picked up one time. The rearrangement links TRBV19 to TRBJ1-4, with no clear D. The ends were cut back, 3 bases at V and 6 bases at J, with 14 bases in the middle. Germline CDR1 and CDR2: LNHDA and SQIVND (reference sequence). The CDR3 has 15 residues. Written as DNA, the CDR3 is TGTGCCAGTAGTATTCGGAATGGAGGGTATGAAAAACTGTTTTTT. Amino acid sequence: CASSIRNGGYEKLFF.

This chain links TRBV14 with TRBJ2-3; TRBD2 might be the D (6 bases). V dropped 2 bases and J dropped 1 base, with 10 bases sitting between them. Germline V gene data show CDR1 as SGHDN and CDR2 as FVKESK. The CDR3 totals 15 residues. CDR3 in DNA: TGTGCCAGCAGCCAAATCCCGGGGGGCACAGATACGCAGTATTTT. It encodes CASSQIPGGTDTQYF.

The chain has TRBV5-1 and TRBJ1-3; D is undetermined. Germline CDR1 and CDR2: SGHRS and YFSETQ. The CDR3 has 15 residues. V lost 0 bases to trimming and J lost 2 bases, with 9 bases between them. The CDR3 DNA reads TGCGCCAGCAGCTTGGGCCCGGCGGCTGGAAACACCATATATTTT. Translation: CASSLGPAAGNTIYF.

The CDR3 reads CAWSVTFGGQGAQYF. CDR3 DNA: TGTGCCTGGAGTGTAACCTTTGGGGGACAAGGGGCCCAGTACTTC. The chain has TRBV30 and TRBJ2-5; D may be TRBD1 (6 bases). Deletions cut 0 bases from V and 9 bases from J, with 20 bases between. Germline lookup yields CDR1 GTSNPN and CDR2 SVGIG (reference sequence). The CDR3 is 15 residues long.